A selection of T cell receptor beta chains follows, all from one sample in a study of technical replicates of blood from a few donors. TCRdb keeps only in-frame clones here, not all; method: immunoSEQ multiplex PCR. The sample includes roughly 57,000 clones, roughly 96% seen only once; the top ten take around 3%. The sample consisted of PBMCs. The source is a human donor in good health. Some clones in this sample may be carry-over from other donors' samples. The CDR3 runs from the conserved cysteine through the conserved F or W. The order of the fields is D gene, V gene, J gene, CDR3 protein, CDR3 DNA. The D gene is left open where the match is weak.

d_gene: TRBD1; v_gene: TRBV2; j_gene: TRBJ1-6; CDR3aa: CASSEVGQGNSPLHF; CDR3nt: TGTGCCAGCAGTGAAGTGGGACAGGGGAACTCACCCCTCCACTTT
d_gene: -; v_gene: TRBV7-9; j_gene: TRBJ2-7; CDR3aa: CASSLARYEQYF; CDR3nt: TGTGCCAGCAGCTTAGCCCGGTACGAGCAGTACTTC
d_gene: TRBD2; v_gene: TRBV30; j_gene: TRBJ2-1; CDR3aa: CAWQQGSLAGTEQFF; CDR3nt: TGTGCCTGGCAACAGGGGAGTCTAGCGGGAACTGAGCAGTTCTTC
d_gene: TRBD2; v_gene: TRBV27; j_gene: TRBJ2-1; CDR3aa: CASRTISGRNNEQFF; CDR3nt: TGTGCCAGCAGGACTATTAGCGGGAGAAACAATGAGCAGTTCTTC
d_gene: TRBD1; v_gene: TRBV5-1; j_gene: TRBJ1-6; CDR3aa: CASSPGDRVNNSPLHF; CDR3nt: TGCGCCAGCAGCCCCGGCGACAGGGTGAATAATTCACCCCTCCACTTT
d_gene: TRBD2; v_gene: TRBV9; j_gene: TRBJ2-1; CDR3aa: CASSAPLAALHEQFF; CDR3nt: TGTGCCAGCAGCGCCCCACTAGCGGCCCTCCATGAGCAGTTCTTC
d_gene: TRBD2; v_gene: TRBV7-7; j_gene: TRBJ2-3; CDR3aa: CASSFSGILTDTQYF; CDR3nt: TGTGCCAGCAGCTTTAGCGGGATTCTCACAGATACGCAGTATTTT
d_gene: -; v_gene: TRBV5-1; j_gene: TRBJ2-3; CDR3aa: CASSSDISITDTQYF; CDR3nt: TGCGCCAGCAGCTCGGACATCTCTATCACAGATACGCAGTATTTT
d_gene: -; v_gene: TRBV14; j_gene: TRBJ1-2; CDR3aa: CASSQGLLNYGYTF; CDR3nt: TGTGCCAGCAGCCAAGGCCTACTTAACTATGGCTACACCTTC
d_gene: TRBD2; v_gene: TRBV5-6; j_gene: TRBJ2-1; CDR3aa: CASSRLAVRGEQFF; CDR3nt: TGTGCCAGCAGCCGACTAGCGGTCCGAGGGGAGCAGTTCTTC
d_gene: TRBD1; v_gene: TRBV27; j_gene: TRBJ2-7; CDR3aa: CASLNPRGHEQYF; CDR3nt: TGTGCCAGCCTTAACCCCAGGGGGCACGAGCAGTACTTC
d_gene: TRBD2; v_gene: TRBV7-3; j_gene: TRBJ2-3; CDR3aa: CASSNSGSRSDTQYF; CDR3nt: TGTGCCAGCAGCAATAGCGGGAGTAGATCAGATACGCAGTATTTT
d_gene: -; v_gene: TRBV6-1; j_gene: TRBJ1-4; CDR3aa: CASIQVMGEKLFF; CDR3nt: TGTGCCAGCATTCAGGTGATGGGTGAAAAACTGTTTTTT
d_gene: -; v_gene: TRBV5-1; j_gene: TRBJ1-6; CDR3aa: CASRGSGSYNSPLHF; CDR3nt: TGCGCCAGCAGAGGGAGTGGCTCCTATAATTCACCCCTCCACTTT
d_gene: -; v_gene: TRBV5-4; j_gene: TRBJ2-3; CDR3aa: CASSRGSYSDTQYF; CDR3nt: TGTGCCAGCAGCAGGGGGTCCTATTCAGATACGCAGTATTTT
d_gene: -; v_gene: TRBV5-4; j_gene: TRBJ2-7; CDR3aa: CASSSRDTGSMAYEQYF; CDR3nt: TGTGCCAGCAGCTCCCGAGACACAGGGTCAATGGCCTACGAGCAGTACTTC
d_gene: -; v_gene: TRBV11-2; j_gene: TRBJ2-4; CDR3aa: CASTPVEGGYIQYF; CDR3nt: TGTGCCAGCACCCCCGTGGAAGGGGGATACATTCAGTACTTC
d_gene: -; v_gene: TRBV2; j_gene: TRBJ2-3; CDR3aa: CASTPYGGADTQYF; CDR3nt: TGTGCCAGCACCCCCTACGGGGGTGCAGATACGCAGTATTTT
d_gene: TRBD2; v_gene: TRBV29-1; j_gene: TRBJ2-1; CDR3aa: CSVYVSGGYNEQFF; CDR3nt: TGCAGCGTTTATGTGTCGGGAGGCTACAATGAGCAGTTCTTC
d_gene: -; v_gene: TRBV6-1; j_gene: TRBJ2-7; CDR3aa: CASSRLRLEQYF; CDR3nt: TGTGCCAGCAGCCGACTCCGCTTAGAGCAGTACTTC
d_gene: -; v_gene: TRBV7-7; j_gene: TRBJ2-3; CDR3aa: CASSLGTPTDTQYF; CDR3nt: TGTGCCAGCAGCTTGGGGACACCCACAGATACGCAGTATTTT
d_gene: TRBD1; v_gene: TRBV7-2; j_gene: TRBJ2-1; CDR3aa: CASSADRAANEQFF; CDR3nt: TGTGCCAGCAGCGCAGACAGGGCGGCAAATGAGCAGTTCTTC
d_gene: -; v_gene: TRBV20-1; j_gene: TRBJ2-1; CDR3aa: CSLGAYNEQFF; CDR3nt: TGCAGCCTTGGGGCTTACAATGAGCAGTTCTTC
d_gene: TRBD2; v_gene: TRBV27; j_gene: TRBJ2-5; CDR3aa: CATRGGRAQYF; CDR3nt: TGTGCCACACGGGGGGGCAGGGCCCAGTACTTC
d_gene: -; v_gene: TRBV7-2; j_gene: TRBJ1-4; CDR3aa: CASSSRPTGSSTNEKLFF; CDR3nt: TGTGCCAGCAGCTCCCGGCCGACAGGCAGCTCAACTAATGAAAAACTGTTTTTT